What follows describes a single T cell receptor beta chain. V lost 3 bases and J 4 bases, leaving 9 bases between the germline ends. From germline, CDR1 is MNHNY and CDR2 SVGAGI (reference sequence). The CDR3 has 13 amino acids. The sample comes from a study of T cell responses to AZD1222 COVID-19 vaccine. This table comes from immunoSEQ multiplex PCR, and its TCRdb copy is limited to in-frame clones, with some not included. In the table there are about 100,000 clones, about nine tenths of which are singletons. Sequencing used peripheral blood, obtained on day 0 of AZD1222 vaccination. This chain connects TRBV6-6 to TRBJ1-2, with unresolved D. The receptor comes from an adult in good health. CDR3 bases: TGTGCCAGCAGTTATCCTCCGAGCTATGGCTACACCTTC. Its translation is CASSYPPSYGYTF.